The sequence of this T cell receptor (beta chain) was determined in a study of T cell responses to AZD1222 COVID-19 vaccine. CDR1 and CDR2 from the germline V gene are SEHNR and FQNEAQ (reference sequence). Trimming removed 2 bases from V and 4 bases from J; junction bases left unmatched: 2. This CDR3 comprises 15 residues. Findings and caveats of the study: Just a handful of people given AZD1222 tested seropositive at baseline. The repertoires were collected only after the peak T cell response. Among spike-specific TCRs, nearly half reportedly target unmutated variant regions. Clonal diversity was possibly underestimated, and the donors were mostly white British, with more females.

Concerning this clone itself: Its antigen is as yet unknown.

Measured with immunoSEQ multiplex PCR; TCRdb has only the in-frame clones, and not every one. Here the sample spans around 140,000 clones, about 90% being singletons. Sample: peripheral blood, taken 28 days after the second dose of the MenACWY control vaccine. The receptor was derived from an adult who received the MenACWY meningococcal vaccine as a control. The chain links TRBV7-9 to TRBJ2-1, with TRBD1 matching 10 bases. This chain's CDR3 is CASSLRGQGYNEQFF. CDR3 nucleotide sequence: TGTGCCAGCAGCTTAAGGGGACAGGGGTACAATGAGCAGTTCTTC.